This TCR beta chain was sequenced during a study of CD8 T cells in Susac syndrome. Germline V gives CDR1 LNHNV, CDR2 YYDKDF (reference sequence). The CDR3 sequence is 15 residues long. V lost 0 bases to trimming and J lost 8 bases, with 13 bases between them. TEMRA cells were FACS-enriched, with CD8+ and CD4+ T cells isolated negatively. Random hexamers were used to reverse transcribe an amount of about 0.45 to 1 ug RNA. Amplification of TCR beta CDR3 spanned 54 Vbeta and 13 Jbeta via immunoSEQ multiplex PCR. TCRdb redid the calling of the immunoSEQ multiplex PCR reads with MiXCR, one entry per CDR3 protein. The repertoire has 130,000 or so distinct CDR3 sequences, about 95% of them found once; the top ten carry 0.11%.

The source of this sequence is a human donor with multiple sclerosis. The chain has TRBV15 and TRBJ1-4; perhaps TRBD1 as D (5 bases). Material for sequencing was CD4+ T cells from PBMCs. Here the CDR3 reads CATSRDAGRGEKLFF. CDR3 bases: TGTGCCACCAGCAGAGATGCGGGGCGAGGGGAAAAACTGTTTTTT.